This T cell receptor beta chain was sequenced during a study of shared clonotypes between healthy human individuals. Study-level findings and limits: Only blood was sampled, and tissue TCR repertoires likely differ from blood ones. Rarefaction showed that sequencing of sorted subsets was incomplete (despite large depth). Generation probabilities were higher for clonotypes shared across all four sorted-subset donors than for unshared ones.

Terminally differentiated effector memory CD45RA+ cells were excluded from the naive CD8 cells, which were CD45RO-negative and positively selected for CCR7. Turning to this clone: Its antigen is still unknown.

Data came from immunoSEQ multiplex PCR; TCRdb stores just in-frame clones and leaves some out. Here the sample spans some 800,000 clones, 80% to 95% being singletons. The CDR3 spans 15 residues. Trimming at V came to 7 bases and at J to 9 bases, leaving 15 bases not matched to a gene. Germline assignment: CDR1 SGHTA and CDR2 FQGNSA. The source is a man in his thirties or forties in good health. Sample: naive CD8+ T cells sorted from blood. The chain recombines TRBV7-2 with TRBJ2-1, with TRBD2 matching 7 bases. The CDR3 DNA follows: TGTGCCAGCACCCCTGGGGCGGGAGACTATACTGAGCAGTTCTTC. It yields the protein CASTPGAGDYTEQFF.